This T cell receptor (beta chain) was captured by sequencing in a study of T-cell memory formation after mild COVID-19 (TCRdb year 2021). Regarding the study in general: Most TCR sequence clusters were specific to one of the two donors. Longitudinal TCRalpha and TCRbeta repertoire sequencing tracked T-cell clones expanding and contracting after mild COVID-19 in a couple of donors. The cohort was made up of two young adult volunteers, one female and one male, who were previously healthy.

V loses 0 bases at its end and J loses 1 base; junction bases beyond the gene matches: 6. Including the terminal cysteine and phenylalanine, the CDR3 comprises 17 residues. Only CDR3 DNA is held: 51 bases, read in frame from base 1. Sequences MGHRA (CDR1) and YSYEKL (CDR2) are obtained from the germline V gene. Sequencing instrument: Illumina NovaSeq 6000. cDNA libraries for TCRalpha and TCRbeta were prepared by 5'RACE using constant-segment primers, with sample barcodes and unique molecular identifiers added. Trizol reagent was used to extract RNA from every sample. The libraries were amplified in two PCR steps, and the second step added a second sample barcode and Illumina TruSeq adapters. Sequencing of the libraries was done on an Illumina NovaSeq, producing 2 x 150 bp paired-end reads. Under the source paper's analysis protocol: With migec v1.2.7, reads were demultiplexed and then collapsed into UMI-guided consensus sequences. Using mixcr v2.1.11, the UMI consensuses were aligned to TRA and TRB V and J templates and assembled into clonotypes. Clonotypes were classified as expanded or contracted when called significant by both edgeR and NoisET, with noise models trained on biological replicates. For edgeR calls, the thresholds were a false discovery rate-adjusted p below 0.01 and a log2 fold-change of 1. As an exploratory analysis of dynamics, PCA with hierarchical clustering was applied to max-normalized trajectories of the 1000 most abundant clonotypes. The CD4 or CD8 phenotype of responding clones was assigned using the separately sequenced CD4+ and CD8+ repertoires. Starting from the raw public reads, TCRdb applied fastp trimming at Q25, assembled clones with MiXCR and retained in-frame beta chains. Rows matching on CDR3 protein sequence are summarized as one entry with the most common DNA and genes. In this record, the V and J calls reflect TCRdb's handling and not the investigators' own analysis. A total of 100,000 to 120,000 distinct CDR3 sequences appear in this sample, over 20% of them only once. The top ten clonotypes cover roughly two fifths of the sample.

Ficoll-Paque density gradient centrifugation was used to isolate PBMCs. Findings and caveats that apply to the study as a whole: Only a couple of mild cases were covered in the study, and larger cohorts including severe cases with pre-infection samples were considered necessary. Contracting CD4+ clones turned up mainly in the CM and EM memory subsets, whereas EMRA was where CD8+ clones were enriched. SARS-CoV-2 specificity was not confirmed for the second-wave clones peaking on day 37. Some responding clones were detected in pre-infection memory, suggesting pre-existing cross-reactive memory T cells joined the SARS-CoV-2 response. Clones that contracted from day 15 to 85 showed balanced CD4/CD8 phenotypes, whereas a second wave of clones that expanded from day 15 to 37 leaned towards CD4+.

Regarding this clonotype: It has no known antigen specificity. The record has no base qualities; no much larger clone is one base away.

The sample taken for sequencing was PBMCs or a T cell subset sorted from them (not recorded which). The chain is assembled from TRBV4-1 and TRBJ1-5; the central 7 bases match TRBD1. This sequence was found in a man between 18 and 29 years old who had mild COVID-19 (a few samples of this study predate the infection). The sample titles of this study are shuffled in the database, so cell type and time point are left out; the donor was told from shared clones. The nucleotides are TGCGCCAGCAGCCAAGATTTCCCAGGGGGAAGCAATCAGCCCCAGCATTTT. Translated, it reads CASSQDFPGGSNQPQHF.